Listed below are T cell receptor beta chains from one sample, sequenced in a study of post-analysis software for immune sequencing data. Each CDR3 protein gets one entry after TCRdb re-called the PCR reads with MiXCR. Altogether some 450,000 distinct CDR3 sequences are present, under 55% being singletons, with the ten largest covering about 12%. The specimen sequenced was blood. The receptor source for this set is a girl between 10 and 17 years old with multiple sclerosis. Each CDR3 is given without its conserved first and last residue. The listing skips clone size in some rows; elsewhere it reads once, few, many or a size class.

abundance: NA
len: 13
j_gene: TRBJ2-7
v_gene: TRBV7-2
CDR3aa: ASSLEAGRAYEQY

abundance: few
len: 12
j_gene: TRBJ2-5
v_gene: TRBV7-2
CDR3aa: ASSLFSGQETQY

abundance: NA
len: 14
j_gene: TRBJ2-7
v_gene: TRBV27
CDR3aa: ASSLYVAGGPREQY

abundance: many
len: 13
j_gene: TRBJ2-5
v_gene: TRBV27
CDR3aa: ASSFGGTVRETQY

abundance: NA
len: 14
j_gene: TRBJ2-7
v_gene: TRBV9
CDR3aa: ASSIGRLAGTYEQY

abundance: few
len: 15
j_gene: TRBJ2-1
v_gene: TRBV7-2
CDR3aa: ASRRPLGLAEDNEQF

abundance: NA
len: 12
j_gene: TRBJ1-1
v_gene: TRBV6-5
CDR3aa: ASSYSTVNTEAF

abundance: NA
len: 12
j_gene: TRBJ2-3
v_gene: TRBV20-1
CDR3aa: TAGAGGPKDTQY

abundance: NA
len: 11
j_gene: TRBJ2-1
v_gene: TRBV20-1
CDR3aa: SASSPEYNEQF

abundance: many
len: 12
j_gene: TRBJ1-6
v_gene: TRBV7-2
CDR3aa: ASSLRVPDSPLH

abundance: few
len: 12
j_gene: TRBJ2-1
v_gene: TRBV21-1
CDR3aa: ASSKALISNEQF

abundance: NA
len: 12
j_gene: TRBJ2-7
v_gene: TRBV6-6
CDR3aa: ASSYLQGNNEQY

abundance: few
len: 12
j_gene: TRBJ2-1
v_gene: TRBV29-1
CDR3aa: SVEPGERYNEQF

abundance: NA
len: 9
j_gene: TRBJ2-7
v_gene: TRBV10-3
CDR3aa: AISSGPIKY

abundance: NA
len: 13
j_gene: TRBJ2-1
v_gene: TRBV5-1
CDR3aa: VSSPTTSSYNEQF

abundance: NA
len: 14
j_gene: TRBJ2-7
v_gene: TRBV6-5
CDR3aa: ASSFRLAGGSYEQY

abundance: NA
len: 11
j_gene: TRBJ2-3
v_gene: TRBV5-4
CDR3aa: ATHPTSTDTQY

abundance: NA
len: 12
j_gene: TRBJ2-1
v_gene: TRBV5-1
CDR3aa: ASSLELPYNEQL

abundance: NA
len: 16
j_gene: TRBJ2-1
v_gene: TRBV28
CDR3aa: ASSQLRGNRASYNEQF

abundance: NA
len: 11
j_gene: TRBJ1-2
v_gene: TRBV9
CDR3aa: ASSVLGNYGYT